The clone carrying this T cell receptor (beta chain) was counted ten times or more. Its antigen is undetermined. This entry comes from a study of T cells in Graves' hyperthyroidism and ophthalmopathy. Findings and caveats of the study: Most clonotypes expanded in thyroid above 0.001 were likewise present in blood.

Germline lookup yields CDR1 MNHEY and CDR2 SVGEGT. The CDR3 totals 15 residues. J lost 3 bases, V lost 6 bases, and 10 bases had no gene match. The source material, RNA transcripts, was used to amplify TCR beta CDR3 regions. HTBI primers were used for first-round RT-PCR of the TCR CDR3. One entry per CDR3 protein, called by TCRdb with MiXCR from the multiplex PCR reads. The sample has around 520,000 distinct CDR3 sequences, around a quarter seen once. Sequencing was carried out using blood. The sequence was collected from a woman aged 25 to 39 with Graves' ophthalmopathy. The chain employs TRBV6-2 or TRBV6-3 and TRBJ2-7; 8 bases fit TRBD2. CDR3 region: CASSPPRGGIYEQYF. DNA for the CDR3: TGTGCCAGCAGCCCCCCTCGGGGGGGAATCTACGAGCAGTACTTC.